The TCR beta chain under discussion was sequenced for a study of blood T cell repertoires in COVID-19. J was trimmed by 6 bases and V by 6 bases; bases with no gene match: 14. Germline CDR1 LNHDA, CDR2 SQIVND (reference sequence). This CDR3 is 15 amino acids long. Libraries were prepared by immunoSEQ multiplex PCR; TCRdb keeps only in-frame clonotypes and omits some of them. The top ten hold around 0.95% of the sample, which has approximately 500,000 clones, approximately 89% seen once. The receptor comes from a young man with COVID-19, enrolled during active disease. The sequencing sample was made of peripheral blood. V is TRBV19 and J is TRBJ2-7; 7 positions match TRBD1. CDR3 sequence reads: CASRLSGTAKTEQYF. CDR3 DNA sequence: TGTGCCAGTAGGCTCTCCGGGACAGCCAAGACCGAGCAGTACTTC.